The source of this T cell receptor beta chain is a study of cytomegalovirus exposure and HLA in healthy donors. Study outcomes and limitations: In an earlier analysis, most TCR beta V segments were productive about 90% or about 30% of the time.

It was with 60 Vbeta and 13 Jbeta primers that the PCR ran. Only in-frame clones appear in the TCRdb table, and some are missing; sequencing was by immunoSEQ multiplex PCR. The sample lists around 200,000 clones; 60% to 80% were seen once. Points on this clone: Its specificity is not known.

The CDR3 covers 15 residues. Germline CDR1 is MNHEY and CDR2 is SMNVEV (reference sequence). Trimming shortened V by 7 bases and J by 6 bases, and 22 bases separated the two germline ends. This receptor was identified in a female donor in good health and CMV-seronegative. V gene TRBV27 combines with J gene TRBJ2-7; D is uncertain. Sample: PBMCs. Written as DNA, the CDR3 is TGTGCCAGCACCAGTAGGTCTGGCGGATCCAGCGAGCAGTACTTC. Its translation is CASTSRSGGSSEQYF.